The rows below give T cell receptor beta chains drawn from one sample of a study of OX40 agonist ivuxolimab in advanced cancers. The assay was immunoSEQ multiplex PCR, and TCRdb's table has in-frame clones only and misses some. The table shows over 60,000 clones, with 89% occurring only once. The sequencing used CD4+ or CD8+ T cells sorted from blood, collected in a trial of the OX40 agonist ivuxolimab. Source of these receptors: an adult with an advanced solid tumor such as melanoma, head and neck, liver or kidney cancer. CDR3s leave out the opening cysteine and the closing phenylalanine or tryptophan. D genes are given only for firm matches.

CDR3 length	V gene	D gene	J gene	CDR3 protein
15	TRBV15	-	TRBJ1-2	ATSRDSGGTVSYGYT
11	TRBV7-7	-	TRBJ2-5	ASSSNDMATQY
14	TRBV7-2	TRBD2	TRBJ2-5	ASSLVPGLAGETQY
14	TRBV11-2	-	TRBJ1-5	ASSLGASHSNQPQH
13	TRBV14	-	TRBJ2-7	ASSQGLGPSYEQY
11	TRBV30	-	TRBJ1-1	AWSVQLDTEAF
15	TRBV7-6	TRBD1	TRBJ2-5	ASSVWFGTGGQETQY
11	TRBV29-1	TRBD2	TRBJ2-1	SVKSSGRNEQF
13	TRBV19	TRBD2	TRBJ2-1	ASSIVTSGMNEQF
14	TRBV5-1	TRBD1	TRBJ1-2	ASTPTGGQGKYGYT
16	TRBV27	TRBD2	TRBJ2-3	ASIEGTSGSPSTDTQY
13	TRBV30	TRBD2	TRBJ2-3	AWSVNAGGTDTQY
13	TRBV6-5	TRBD2	TRBJ2-3	ASSPSGGPGDTQY
12	TRBV5-1	TRBD1	TRBJ1-1	ASSQTGGLTEAF
14	TRBV7-6	TRBD2	TRBJ2-3	ASSKNSGSGADTQY
14	TRBV11-2	-	TRBJ2-2	ASARGAGVNTGELF